The next 20 T cell receptor beta chains were all read from a single sample in a study of blood T cell repertoires in COVID-19. Repertoires were generated with immunoSEQ multiplex PCR, while TCRdb's copy carries only in-frame clones and drops some. The sample yields 210,000 or so clones, approximately 84% seen once. Sequenced material: peripheral blood. These receptors were taken from a woman in her seventies with active or convalescent COVID-19.

The V call is TRBV29-1, the J call TRBJ2-6, with D possibly matching TRBD2 (6 bases). This CDR3 is built from 14 residues. Germline V gene sequence: CDR1 SQVTM, CDR2 ANQGSEA. V was cut by 6 bases and J by 2 bases, with 11 bases left in between. CDR3 sequence (DNA): TGCAGCGTAGCTTCGGGAGCTGGGGCCAACGTCCTGACTTTC. Its translation is CSVASGAGANVLTF.

This clone occurred many times. The chain couples TRBV28 to TRBJ2-7, with 8 bases that match TRBD1. Losses at the gene ends were 2 bases for V and 7 bases for J; bases not matched to a gene: 7. CDR1 is MDHEN and CDR2 is SYDVKM in the germline V gene. The length of the CDR3 is 14 residues. The CDR3 sequence: CASSLGQGAREQYF. CDR3 DNA: TGTGCCAGCAGTTTAGGGCAGGGGGCGCGGGAGCAGTACTTC. Combining the CDR3 with reference TRBV28 and TRBJ2-7 gives the whole variable domain DVKVTQSSRYLVKRTGEKVFLECVQDMDHENMFWYRQDPGLGLRLIYFSYDVKMKEKGDIPEGYSVSREKKERFSLILESASTNQTSMYLCASSLGQGAREQYFGPGTRLTVT.

The chain carries TRBV7-8 and TRBJ1-3; D gene ambiguous. The CDR3 contains 14 residues. Per the germline V gene, CDR1 is SGHVS and CDR2 is FQNEAQ. The V and J ends lost 1 base and 2 bases respectively, with 6 bases between them. CDR3 loop: CASSLGAAGNTIYF. The CDR3, as DNA: TGTGCCAGCAGCTTAGGGGCAGCTGGAAACACCATATATTTT.

The V call is TRBV29-1, the J call TRBJ2-7; D might be TRBD2 (6 bases). This CDR3 contains 12 residues. Germline CDR1 and CDR2: SQVTM and ANQGSEA. Trimming took off 7 bases at V and 3 bases at J, with 13 bases between the two ends. The CDR3 sequence: CSDLLASYEQYF. The DNA of the CDR3 is TGCAGCGATCTCCTAGCGAGCTACGAGCAGTACTTC.

The J gene is TRBJ2-7, the V gene TRBV2; 7 bases align to TRBD2. Germline CDR1 is SNHLY and CDR2 is FYNNEI. Losses at the gene ends were 3 bases for V and 6 bases for J; bases not matched to a gene: 8. This CDR3 has 14 residues. The CDR3 region is CASSDRRRESEQYF. For the CDR3, the DNA is TGTGCCAGCAGTGATAGAAGGCGGGAGTCCGAGCAGTACTTC. The whole variable domain, filled in from reference TRBV2 and TRBJ2-7, reads EPEVTQTPSHQVTQMGQEVILRCVPISNHLYFYWYRQILGQKVEFLVSFYNNEISEKSEIFDDQFSVERPDGSNFTLKIRSTKLEDSAMYFCASSDRRRESEQYFGPGTRLTVT.

The chain links TRBV27 to TRBJ1-2, with 7 nucleotides matching TRBD1. Germline CDR1 MNHEY, CDR2 SMNVEV (reference sequence). The J segment lost 7 bases and the V segment lost 6 bases, leaving 8 bases of the junction unmatched. CDR3 length: 13 amino acids. The CDR3 protein is CASRLSGGFGYTF. CDR3 nucleotides: TGTGCCAGCAGACTGTCAGGGGGTTTTGGCTACACCTTC.

The chain carries TRBV7-9 and TRBJ1-2; 7 bases map to TRBD1. J lost 4 bases, V lost 5 bases, and 10 bases had no gene match. In germline, CDR1 is SEHNR, CDR2 FQNEAQ (reference sequence). This CDR3 comprises 15 residues. This CDR3 is CASSADRAYGYGYTF. CDR3 nucleotide sequence: TGTGCCAGCAGCGCCGACAGGGCCTACGGCTATGGCTACACCTTC.

This chain connects TRBV7-9 to TRBJ2-3; 9 nucleotides match TRBD2. The CDR3 is made up of 16 amino acids. V trimming: 3 bases; J trimming: 6 bases; junction bases outside the gene matches: 10. Germline CDR1 is SEHNR and CDR2 is FQNEAQ (reference sequence). CDR3 protein: CASSLGLAPAGDTQYF. The CDR3 bases are TGTGCCAGCAGCTTGGGACTAGCACCAGCAGGGGATACGCAGTATTTT.

In nucleotides, the CDR3 is TGTGCCAGCAGTCACCTCGACAGGAAAGGCACTGAAGCTTTCTTT. Amino acid sequence: CASSHLDRKGTEAFF. This chain uses TRBV6-5 with TRBJ1-1; tentative D call: TRBD1 (6 bases). This CDR3 is built from 15 residues. Looked up from germline, CDR1 is MNHEY and CDR2 is SVGAGI. V was shortened by 5 bases and J by 4 bases, with 17 bases between the two germline ends.

The CDR3 DNA sequence: TGTGCCAGTAGTAGGGCCCCCAGGGGAACCTACGAGCAGTACTTC. Translating gives CASSRAPRGTYEQYF. The rearrangement joins TRBV19 to TRBJ2-7, with a possible D match to TRBD1 (6 bases). The CDR3 spans 15 residues. The ends were cut back, 4 bases at V and 2 bases at J, with 15 bases in the middle. Germline loops: CDR1 LNHDA, CDR2 SQIVND (reference sequence).

J is TRBJ2-7 and V is TRBV10-3, with 7 bases that match TRBD2. Germline V lookup: CDR1 ENHRY, CDR2 SYGVKD. J was trimmed by 7 bases and V by 2 bases; bases with no gene match: 8. This CDR3 is built from 14 residues. In DNA form, the CDR3 reads TGTGCCATCAGTGAGCCTGCGGGAGTAGGGGAGCAGTACTTC. This translates into CAISEPAGVGEQYF.

This rearrangement joins TRBV19 to TRBJ2-1, with a possible D match to TRBD2 (7 bases). V lost 8 bases and J lost 4, with 12 bases in between. Germline V CDR1 and CDR2: LNHDA, SQIVND (reference sequence). CDR3 length: 13 residues. CDR3 bases: TGTGCCAGTGGGGGGGCTGGGTACAATGAGCAGTTCTTC. Translated: CASGGAGYNEQFF.

The V call is TRBV9, the J call TRBJ2-3; 7 bases match TRBD2. Trimming at V came to 2 bases and at J to 2 bases, leaving 8 bases not matched to a gene. Germline CDR1 is SGDLS and CDR2 is YYNGEE. This CDR3 is 16 amino acids long. As DNA, the CDR3 is TGTGCCAGCAGCGTGGGTCTAGCGGAATTCACAGATACGCAGTATTTT. Translating gives CASSVGLAEFTDTQYF.

The V gene is TRBV6-1, the J gene TRBJ2-7, with D possibly being TRBD1 (6 bases). Germline V gene lookup returns CDR1 MNHNS and CDR2 SASEGT. Trimming cost V 1 base and J 4 bases, with 17 bases left between them. This CDR3 region has 16 residues. The CDR3 DNA reads as TGTGCCAGCAGTGAAGGGTTTGCAGGGGTCAGATACGAGCAGTACTTC. It codes for CASSEGFAGVRYEQYF.

In nucleotides, the CDR3 is TGTGCCAGTAGTGCCAGATACGGGACAGGAGAGACCCAGTACTTC. This codes for CASSARYGTGETQYF. The J gene is TRBJ2-5, the V gene TRBV19, with 8 bases matching TRBD1. The CDR3 consists of 15 residues. Germline assignment: CDR1 LNHDA and CDR2 SQIVND (reference sequence). V trimming: 5 bases; J trimming: 4 bases; junction bases outside the gene matches: 9. Filled out from reference TRBV19 and TRBJ2-5, the complete variable domain reads DGGITQSPKYLFRKEGQNVTLSCEQNLNHDAMYWYRQDPGQGLRLIYYSQIVNDFQKGDIAEGYSVSREKKESFPLTVTSAQKNPTAFYLCASSARYGTGETQYFGPGTRLLVL.

V usage is TRBV6-5 and J usage is TRBJ2-1; weak D call: TRBD1 (5 bases). CDR1 and CDR2 from the germline V gene are MNHEY and SVGAGI. Deletions cut 2 bases from V and 6 bases from J, with 8 bases between. The CDR3 contains 13 residues. The CDR3 nucleotides are TGTGCCAGCAGTTACGGAACAGGCAATGAGCAGTTCTTC. This translates into CASSYGTGNEQFF.

The rearrangement uses TRBV7-8 and TRBJ2-5; 11 positions match TRBD2. Germline V lookup: CDR1 SGHVS, CDR2 FQNEAQ. V gave up 6 bases and J gave up 8 bases; unmatched junction bases: 8. This CDR3 comprises 14 residues. CDR3: CASSTVTSGGTQYF. The CDR3 DNA is TGTGCCAGCAGTACGGTTACTAGCGGGGGTACCCAGTACTTC.

This rearrangement joins TRBV29-1 to TRBJ2-2, with TRBD1 matching 10 bases. With V trimmed by 7 bases and J by 5 bases, 7 bases remained unmatched. Germline lookup yields CDR1 SQVTM and CDR2 ANQGSEA. The CDR3 loop spans 14 amino acids. The CDR3 sequence is CSAIRTGGTGELFF. In DNA, the CDR3 is TGCAGCGCTATCCGGACAGGGGGTACCGGGGAGCTGTTTTTT.

This clone showed up just once. This chain joins TRBV12-3 or TRBV12-4 and TRBJ2-7; D may be TRBD1 (6 bases). CDR3 length equals 13 residues. The V gene lost 2 bases and the J gene lost 6 bases, with 11 bases spanning the gap. In DNA form, the CDR3 reads TGTGCCAGCAGTTTAACTCAGACAGGCGAGCAGTACTTC. Protein sequence: CASSLTQTGEQYF.

This clone turned up a few times. This sequence joins TRBV19 and TRBJ1-1; 10 bases agree with TRBD1. Per the germline V gene, CDR1 is LNHDA and CDR2 is SQIVND (reference sequence). The CDR3 spans 16 residues. Trimming at V came to 1 base and at J to 2 bases, leaving 4 bases not matched to a gene. For the CDR3, the DNA is TGTGCCAGTAGTATAGGAGGGACAGGGGTTAACACTGAAGCTTTCTTT. Protein product: CASSIGGTGVNTEAFF.